This T cell receptor beta chain was recovered during a study of blood T cell repertoires in COVID-19. Study summary: The analysed material was cDNA or gDNA that came from T cells, B-cell-depleted T cells, or PBMCs.

This table comes from immunoSEQ multiplex PCR, and its TCRdb copy is limited to in-frame clones, with some not included. The data show a few hundred thousand clones, around 90% seen once. The sequenced sample consisted of peripheral blood. The source of this sequence is a man aged 18 to 29 with active or convalescent COVID-19.

The CDR3 nucleotides are TGTGCCAGCACCTCACTGGGGGGCTACGAGCAGTACTTC. Protein sequence: CASTSLGGYEQYF. The chain recombines TRBV11-2 with TRBJ2-7, with TRBD2 as a possible D gene (6 bases). Germline V CDR1 and CDR2: SGHAT, FQNNGV. Trimming removed 7 bases at V and 3 bases at J, with 13 bases between. CDR3 length: 13 residues. Based on the CDR3 plus reference TRBV11-2 and TRBJ2-7, the full variable domain is EAGVAQSPRYKIIEKRQSVAFWCNPISGHATLYWYQQILGQGPKLLIQFQNNGVVDDSQLPKDRFSAERLKGVDSTLKIQPAKLEDSAVYLCASTSLGGYEQYFGPGTRLTVT.